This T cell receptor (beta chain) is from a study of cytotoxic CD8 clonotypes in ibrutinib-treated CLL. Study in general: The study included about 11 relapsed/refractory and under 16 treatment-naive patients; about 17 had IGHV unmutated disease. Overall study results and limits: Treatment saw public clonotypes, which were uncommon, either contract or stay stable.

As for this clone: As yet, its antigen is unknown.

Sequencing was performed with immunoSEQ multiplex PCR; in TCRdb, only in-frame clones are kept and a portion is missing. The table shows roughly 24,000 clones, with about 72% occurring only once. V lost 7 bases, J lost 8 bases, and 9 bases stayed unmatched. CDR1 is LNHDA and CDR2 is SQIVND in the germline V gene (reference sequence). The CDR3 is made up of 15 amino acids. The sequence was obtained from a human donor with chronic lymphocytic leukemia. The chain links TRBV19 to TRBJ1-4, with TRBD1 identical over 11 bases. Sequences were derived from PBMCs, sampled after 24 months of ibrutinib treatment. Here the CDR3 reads CASTKPGQGVEKLFF. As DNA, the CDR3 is TGTGCCAGTACCAAGCCGGGACAGGGGGTAGAAAAACTGTTTTTT.